This TCR beta chain was found in a study of shared clonotypes between healthy human individuals. About the study: Donor composition was a couple of women and a few men, aged 18 to 49. Overall study findings and caveats: Memory subsets generally showed lower estimated richness than naive subsets.

Genomic DNA of each subset was evenly split across several immunoSEQ plates. Some clones are missing from TCRdb's copy, which holds only in-frame ones; the method was immunoSEQ multiplex PCR. The sample yields more than 900,000 clones, 78% seen once. There are 16 residues in the CDR3. V dropped 4 bases and J dropped 2; count of bases not matched to a gene: 6. Germline lookup yields CDR1 SGHTA and CDR2 FQGTGA. This clone has just a few counts. The antigen is undetermined. The sample was memory CD4+ T cells from PBMCs. Subset: CD45RA-negative fraction. The sequence came from a man aged 18 to 29 in good health. Some clones in this sample may be carry-over from other donors' samples. The rearrangement uses TRBV7-3 and TRBJ2-3; the match to TRBD2 covers 10 bases. The CDR3 is CASSSMTSGLTDTQYF. The CDR3 DNA sequence: TGTGCCAGCAGCTCGATGACTAGCGGGCTCACAGATACGCAGTATTTT.